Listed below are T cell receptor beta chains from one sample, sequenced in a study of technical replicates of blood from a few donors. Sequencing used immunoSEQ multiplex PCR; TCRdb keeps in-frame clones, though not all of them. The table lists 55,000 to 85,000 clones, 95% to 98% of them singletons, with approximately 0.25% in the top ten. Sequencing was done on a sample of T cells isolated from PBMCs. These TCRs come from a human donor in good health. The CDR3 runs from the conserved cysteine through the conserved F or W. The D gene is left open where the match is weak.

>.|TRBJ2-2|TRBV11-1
CASSFLSGTGELFF
TGTGCCAGCAGCTTCCTTTCGGGCACCGGGGAGCTGTTTTTT
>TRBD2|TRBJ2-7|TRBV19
CASRERAGVREQYF
TGTGCCAGTAGGGAAAGAGCGGGAGTTCGTGAGCAGTACTTC
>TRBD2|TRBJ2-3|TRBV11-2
CASSLRLAGATQYF
TGTGCCAGCAGCCTGAGACTAGCGGGAGCTACGCAGTATTTT
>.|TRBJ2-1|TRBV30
CAWSGGVAVSSYNEQFF
TGTGCCTGGAGTGGTGGAGTAGCGGTAAGTTCCTACAATGAGCAGTTCTTC
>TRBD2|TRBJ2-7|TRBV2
CASSEARLAEMQYF
TGTGCCAGCAGTGAAGCGCGCCTAGCGGAGATGCAGTACTTC
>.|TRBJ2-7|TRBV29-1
CSVVRDTPYEQYF
TGCAGCGTCGTCCGGGACACCCCCTACGAGCAGTACTTC
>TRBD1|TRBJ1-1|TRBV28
CASSFPNLRTGGTTEAFF
TGTGCCAGCAGTTTCCCCAACCTACGGACAGGGGGGACCACTGAAGCTTTCTTT
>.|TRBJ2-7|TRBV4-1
CASSQDRYPTRDSYEQYF
TGCGCCAGCAGCCAAGATCGGTACCCTACGAGGGACTCCTACGAGCAGTACTTC
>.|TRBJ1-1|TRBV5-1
CASSLAFREETEAFF
TGCGCCAGCAGCTTGGCGTTCAGGGAGGAGACTGAAGCTTTCTTT
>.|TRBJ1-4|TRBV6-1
CASSEEGRGATNEKLFF
TGTGCCAGCAGTGAAGAGGGCAGGGGAGCAACTAATGAAAAACTGTTTTTT
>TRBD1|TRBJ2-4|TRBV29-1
CSVIEGTGGSKNIQYF
TGCAGCGTTATTGAGGGGACAGGGGGCTCCAAAAACATTCAGTACTTC
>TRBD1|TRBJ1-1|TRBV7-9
CASSRQGGTEAFF
TGTGCCAGCAGCAGACAGGGGGGCACTGAAGCTTTCTTT
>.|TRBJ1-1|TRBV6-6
CASSPRVGTEAFF
TGTGCCAGCAGTCCCAGGGTAGGCACTGAAGCTTTCTTT
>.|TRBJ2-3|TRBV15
CATSRGSWGVPDTQYF
TGTGCCACCAGCAGAGGAAGTTGGGGGGTTCCAGATACGCAGTATTTT
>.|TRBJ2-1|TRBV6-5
CASSLGLANEQFF
TGTGCCAGCAGTTTGGGACTTGCCAATGAGCAGTTCTTC
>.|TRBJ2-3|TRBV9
CASSVFGSTDTQYF
TGTGCCAGCAGCGTTTTCGGGAGCACAGATACGCAGTATTTT
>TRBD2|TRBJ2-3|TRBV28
CASSSLSGNTDTQYF
TGTGCCAGCAGTTCCCTTAGCGGGAACACAGATACGCAGTATTTT
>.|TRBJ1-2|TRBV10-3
CAISESGRDYGYTF
TGTGCCATCAGTGAGTCCGGCAGGGACTATGGCTACACCTTC
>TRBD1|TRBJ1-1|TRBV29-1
CSAMTGGGTEAFF
TGCAGCGCAATGACAGGGGGAGGAACTGAAGCTTTCTTT
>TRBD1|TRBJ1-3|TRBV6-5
CASSPGQGGYTIYF
TGTGCCAGCAGTCCGGGACAGGGAGGATACACCATATATTTT
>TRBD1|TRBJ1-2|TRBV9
CASSVLAGTGISYGYTF
TGTGCCAGCAGCGTCCTTGCCGGGACAGGGATATCCTATGGCTACACCTTC
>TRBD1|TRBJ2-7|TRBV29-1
CSVCDGTGTAYEQYF
TGCAGCGTTTGTGATGGGACAGGGACGGCCTACGAGCAGTACTTC
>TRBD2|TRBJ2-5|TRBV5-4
CASSLAPLAGRETQYF
TGTGCCAGCAGCTTGGCCCCACTAGCGGGTCGAGAGACCCAGTACTTC
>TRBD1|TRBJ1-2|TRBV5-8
CASSLGTGPFGGYTF
TGTGCCAGCAGCTTGGGGACAGGGCCATTCGGTGGCTACACCTTC